A single sample gave rise to the 29 T cell receptor beta chains below, sequenced in a study of radiation and T cells in renal cell carcinoma. Indicated time point: baseline pretreatment blood. Treatment denoted: 15 Gy SBRT to primary tumor, nephrectomy 4 weeks later. Produced via immunoSEQ multiplex PCR; TCRdb's table is partial and in-frame only. The data hold 110,000 to 150,000 clones, with around nine tenths observed a single time. The sequencing used blood, collected from a patient whose treatment included radiotherapy and nephrectomy. These TCRs come from a woman aged 50 to 65 with renal cell carcinoma.

There are a few counts of this clone. As DNA, the CDR3 is TGTGCCAGTAGTCCCCTCGAGGGGAGCTCCTATAATTCACCCCTCCACTTT. This translates into CASSPLEGSSYNSPLHF. This chain joins TRBV19 and TRBJ1-6, with D tentatively TRBD1 (5 bases). CDR3 length: 17 residues. Deletions cut 5 bases from V and 0 bases from J, with 14 bases between. From germline, CDR1 is LNHDA and CDR2 SQIVND (reference sequence).

The chain carries TRBV6-5 and TRBJ1-2, with D maybe TRBD1 (6 bases). The CDR3 has 13 amino acids. Germline assignment: CDR1 MNHEY and CDR2 SVGAGI. V lost 7 bases to trimming and J lost 3 bases, with 12 bases between them. CDR3 coding DNA: TGTGCCAGCACCAGGGGTCAGGACTATGGCTACACCTTC. Translated: CASTRGQDYGYTF.

The chain joins TRBV4-1 to TRBJ2-1, with TRBD2 identical over 7 bases. The V gene's germline CDR1 is MGHRA and CDR2 YSYEKL. Trimming removed 2 bases from V and 5 bases from J; junction bases left unmatched: 3. The CDR3 loop spans 14 amino acids. As DNA, the CDR3 is TGCGCCAGCAGCCAAACTAGCGCGGACAATGAGCAGTTCTTC. Translated: CASSQTSADNEQFF.

The genes are TRBV28 and TRBJ1-2; the D gene is possibly TRBD1 (6 bases). The CDR3 is 14 residues long. V dropped 3 bases and J dropped 3 bases, with 11 bases sitting between them. Germline values: CDR1 MDHEN, CDR2 SYDVKM. The CDR3 reads CASSLAGGDYGYTF. The CDR3 DNA follows: TGTGCCAGCAGTTTGGCCGGGGGCGACTATGGCTACACCTTC.

This clone has a single count. V is TRBV7-2 and J is TRBJ2-3, with 11 bases fitting TRBD2. Germline lookup yields CDR1 SGHTA and CDR2 FQGNSA. The CDR3 has 19 residues. Trimming cost V 1 base and J 4 bases; bases outside gene matches: 13. The CDR3 DNA sequence: TGTGCCAGCAGCTTAGTAGCGGGTAGCGGGGGGGCCGGGGCAGATACGCAGTATTTT. Translation: CASSLVAGSGGAGADTQYF.

The chain employs TRBV15 and TRBJ2-1, with 7 positions matching TRBD1. Trimming took 5 bases from V and 7 from J; bases not matched to a gene: 14. Per the germline V gene, CDR1 is LNHNV and CDR2 is YYDKDF (reference sequence). This CDR3 spans 16 amino acids. The CDR3 protein is CATSVRQGRYRNEQFF. In DNA, the CDR3 is TGTGCCACCAGCGTAAGACAGGGCCGCTATAGGAATGAGCAGTTCTTC.

In its sample, this clone was seen a few times. This CDR3 is CASSLALGKSPLHF. The DNA for the CDR3 is TGTGCCAGCAGCTTAGCGTTGGGGAAATCACCCCTCCACTTT. The V and J genes are TRBV7-8 and TRBJ1-6; no reliable D call. V shed 0 bases and J shed 10 bases, with 10 bases lying between them. The germline V gene encodes CDR1 SGHVS and CDR2 FQNEAQ. The CDR3 totals 14 residues. The complete variable domain, with remaining parts taken from reference TRBV7-8 and TRBJ1-6, reads GAGVSQSPRYKVAKRGQDVALRCDPISGHVSLFWYQQALGQGPEFLTYFQNEAQLDKSGLPSDRFFAERPEGSVSTLKIQRTQQEDSAVYLCASSLALGKSPLHFGNGTRLTVT.

The rearrangement joins TRBV6-5 to TRBJ1-3, with 10 bases lining up with TRBD1. Per the germline V gene, CDR1 is MNHEY and CDR2 is SVGAGI. Trimming at V came to 6 bases and at J to 2 bases, leaving 4 bases not matched to a gene. The CDR3 extends over 15 amino acids. DNA of the CDR3: TGTGCCAGCAGCCTCGGGACAGGGGCTGGAAACACCATATATTTT. Its translation: CASSLGTGAGNTIYF.

The genes are TRBV7-9 and TRBJ1-1; D not resolved. This CDR3 region has 17 residues. Germline CDR1 and CDR2: SEHNR and FQNEAQ (reference sequence). Trimming left V 5 bases short and J 0 bases short, with 19 bases between. The CDR3 here is CASSPNYGSPMNTEAFF. The CDR3 bases are TGTGCCAGCAGCCCCAACTATGGCAGCCCTATGAACACTGAAGCTTTCTTT.

The CDR3 sequence is CASGDLLLGTEAFF. The CDR3 DNA is TGTGCCAGCGGGGATCTACTTCTCGGCACTGAAGCTTTCTTT. The rearrangement links TRBV19 to TRBJ1-1; D uncertain. The CDR3 has 14 amino acids. Germline assignment: CDR1 LNHDA and CDR2 SQIVND (reference sequence). The ends were cut back, 9 bases at V and 4 bases at J, with 18 bases in the middle.

The V call is TRBV6-5, the J call TRBJ2-7; 11 bases are shared with TRBD1. The CDR3 has 14 residues. Trimming cost V 6 bases and J 6 bases; bases outside gene matches: 7. The V gene's germline CDR1 is MNHEY and CDR2 SVGAGI. The CDR3 DNA sequence: TGTGCCAGCAGCTCGGACAGGGGGCGGTCCGAGCAGTACTTC. Translation gives CASSSDRGRSEQYF.

The chain combines TRBV29-1 with TRBJ2-7; D call uncertain. V was pared by 6 bases and J by 4 bases, with 19 bases between. From germline, CDR1 is SQVTM and CDR2 ANQGSEA. The CDR3 contains 14 residues. The CDR3 nucleotides are TGCAGCGTAGGAACCCCCGAGCGTACGTACGAGCAGTACTTC. It is translated as CSVGTPERTYEQYF.

This sequence joins TRBV28 and TRBJ1-2; no clear D. Trimming removed 8 bases from V and 6 bases from J, with 7 bases in between. CDR1 is MDHEN, CDR2 SYDVKM, per germline. CDR3 length: 10 residues. CDR3 DNA: TGTGCCAGCGGCCAGGATGGCTACACCTTC. This gives the protein CASGQDGYTF.

This clone was counted a single time. The rearrangement uses TRBV6-1 and TRBJ1-2; D remains ambiguous. The CDR3 extends over 15 amino acids. Trimming stripped 4 bases from V and 0 bases from J, with 12 bases between. CDR1 is MNHNS and CDR2 is SASEGT in the germline V gene. The CDR3: CASSVLPDPNYGYTF. In DNA form, the CDR3 reads TGTGCCAGCAGTGTCCTTCCAGACCCTAACTATGGCTACACCTTC.

The chain employs TRBV5-8 and TRBJ2-1; D ambiguous. V dropped 0 bases and J dropped 3 bases, with 10 bases sitting between them. CDR1 is SGHTS, CDR2 YDEGEE, per germline. There are 15 residues in the CDR3. The CDR3 nucleotides are TGTGCCAGCAGCTTGGGAGCGACTGGCTACAATGAGCAGTTCTTC. Amino acids: CASSLGATGYNEQFF.

J is TRBJ2-3 and V is TRBV9; no reliable D call. The length of the CDR3 is 15 residues. Trimming removed 3 bases from V and 0 bases from J, with 11 bases in between. Germline lookup yields CDR1 SGDLS and CDR2 YYNGEE. The CDR3, as DNA: TGTGCCAGCAGCGAGGGTCCGACCAGCACAGATACGCAGTATTTT. Protein: CASSEGPTSTDTQYF.

The chain recombines TRBV7-9 with TRBJ1-1, with D maybe TRBD1 (5 bases). This CDR3 spans 14 amino acids. V gave up 1 base and J gave up 1 base, with 7 bases separating them. Per germline, CDR1 SEHNR and CDR2 FQNEAQ (reference sequence). Here the CDR3 reads CASSLEGSNTEAFF. The CDR3 DNA is TGTGCCAGCAGCTTAGAGGGGTCGAACACTGAAGCTTTCTTT. The full variable domain, in which reference TRBV7-9 and TRBJ1-1 provide the parts outside the CDR3, is DTGVSQNPRHKITKRGQNVTFRCDPISEHNRLYWYRQTLGQGPEFLTYFQNEAQLEKSRLLSDRFSAERPKGSFSTLEIQRTEQGDSAMYLCASSLEGSNTEAFFGQGTRLTVV.

This clone was counted between two and nine times. V gene TRBV7-3 combines with J gene TRBJ1-1, with D perhaps TRBD1 (6 bases). This CDR3 is built from 13 residues. Germline CDR1 reads SGHTA; CDR2 reads FQGTGA. V lost 9 bases, J lost 1 base, and 12 bases lay in between. This CDR3 reads CASSRDTNTEAFF. The CDR3 coding sequence is TGTGCCAGTTCAAGGGACACGAACACTGAAGCTTTCTTT.

V and J are TRBV2 and TRBJ1-4; D is perhaps TRBD1 (6 bases). Germline values: CDR1 SNHLY, CDR2 FYNNEI. V was trimmed by 6 bases and J by 3 bases, leaving 11 bases between them. This CDR3 comprises 14 residues. The chain's CDR3 is CASSVQGANEKLFF. The CDR3 DNA sequence: TGTGCCAGCAGCGTACAGGGAGCTAATGAAAAACTGTTTTTT.

In DNA, the CDR3 is TGTGCCAGCAGCTCCTCCGGGACGGGTGGGCACAATGAGCAGTTCTTC. Its protein product is CASSSSGTGGHNEQFF. This chain connects TRBV7-3 to TRBJ2-1; either TRBD1 or TRBD2 may fit D (5 bases each). The CDR3 contains 16 residues. CDR1 SGHTA and CDR2 FQGTGA come from the germline V gene. With 4 bases removed from V and 5 bases from J, the gap between germline ends came to 18 bases.

The chain has TRBV29-1 and TRBJ1-1; 8 bases are a match to TRBD1. V was clipped by 7 bases and J by 4 bases; unmatched bases: 11. Germline V gene data show CDR1 as SQVTM and CDR2 as ANQGSEA. The CDR3 extends over 14 amino acids. This CDR3 is CSGALDRVFTEAFF. The CDR3 DNA sequence: TGCAGCGGCGCTCTGGACAGGGTTTTCACTGAAGCTTTCTTT.

The rearrangement uses TRBV14 and TRBJ1-1; the D is unclear. The CDR3 is 16 residues long. The germline V gene encodes CDR1 SGHDN and CDR2 FVKESK. The ends were cut back, 0 bases at V and 5 bases at J, with 16 bases in the middle. The CDR3 spells CASSQERSKGGTEAFF. Here the CDR3 DNA reads TGTGCCAGCAGCCAAGAAAGAAGTAAGGGTGGTACTGAAGCTTTCTTT.

The chain uses TRBV12-5 and TRBJ2-2; D perhaps matches TRBD2 (6 bases). Trimming pared 7 bases from V and 0 bases from J, leaving 9 bases between. The germline V gene encodes CDR1 LGHNT and CDR2 FRNRAP. The CDR3 contains 14 residues. The CDR3 nucleotides read TGTGCTAGTGAAGGCGGGGCGAACACCGGGGAGCTGTTTTTT. Encoded protein: CASEGGANTGELFF.

The J gene is TRBJ2-2, the V gene TRBV9; 7 bases match TRBD1. This CDR3 has 14 amino acids. CDR1 is SGDLS and CDR2 is YYNGEE in the germline V gene. V was pared by 4 bases and J by 4 bases, with 4 bases of the junction left unmatched. CDR3 sequence (DNA): TGTGCCAGCAGCCTTCCAGGGGGCACCGGGGAGCTGTTTTTT. Its protein is CASSLPGGTGELFF.

The rearrangement joins TRBV6-6 to TRBJ2-2; D gene unclear. Germline V gene sequence: CDR1 MNHNY, CDR2 SVGAGI (reference sequence). The CDR3 spans 16 residues. V gave up 7 bases and J gave up 0 bases, with 15 bases separating them. CDR3 DNA sequence: TGTGCCAGCAATCCCCTCGGCCCAACGAACACCGGGGAGCTGTTTTTT. This translates into CASNPLGPTNTGELFF.

This rearrangement joins TRBV19 to TRBJ1-6; D not certain. The germline V gene has CDR1 LNHDA and CDR2 SQIVND (reference sequence). This CDR3 spans 14 amino acids. V was cut by 3 bases and J by 3 bases, with 6 bases left in between. CDR3 region: CASSISHYNSPLHF. The CDR3, as DNA: TGTGCCAGTAGTATTAGCCACTATAATTCACCCCTCCACTTT.

The rearrangement links TRBV7-9 to TRBJ1-4, with D tentatively TRBD1 (6 bases). V dropped 3 bases and J dropped 2 bases, with 10 bases sitting between them. Germline CDR1 is SEHNR and CDR2 is FQNEAQ (reference sequence). CDR3 size: 15 residues. The CDR3 region is CASSFGGSTNEKLFF. In nucleotides, the CDR3 is TGTGCCAGCAGCTTCGGGGGCTCGACTAATGAAAAACTGTTTTTT.

This clone was detected once. The junction and the germline gene differ at one end; a read error may be behind it. The chain uses TRBV30 and TRBJ1-5; TRBD1 matches 12 bases. Germline CDR1 and CDR2: GTSNPN and SVGIG (reference sequence). This CDR3 has 16 residues. CDR3 sequence (DNA): TGTGCCTGGAGTAAACCCGGGACAGGGGGCAAACAGCCCCAGCATTTT. It yields the protein CAWSKPGTGGKQPQHF.

The gene calls are TRBV5-8 and TRBJ1-1; 9 nucleotides match TRBD1. The CDR3 sequence is 15 residues long. Trimming at V came to 3 bases and at J to 5 bases, leaving 8 bases not matched to a gene. Germline CDR1 and CDR2: SGHTS and YDEGEE. The CDR3 nucleotides are TGTGCCAGCAGCTCCACCGGGACAGGGAATACTGAAGCTTTCTTT. Its translation is CASSSTGTGNTEAFF. The full variable domain, with the rest looked up from reference TRBV5-8 and TRBJ1-1, is EAGVTQSPTHLIKTRGQQATLRCSPISGHTSVYWYQQALGLGLQFLLWYDEGEERNRGNFPPRFSGRQFPNYSSELNVNALELEDSALYLCASSSTGTGNTEAFFGQGTRLTVV.